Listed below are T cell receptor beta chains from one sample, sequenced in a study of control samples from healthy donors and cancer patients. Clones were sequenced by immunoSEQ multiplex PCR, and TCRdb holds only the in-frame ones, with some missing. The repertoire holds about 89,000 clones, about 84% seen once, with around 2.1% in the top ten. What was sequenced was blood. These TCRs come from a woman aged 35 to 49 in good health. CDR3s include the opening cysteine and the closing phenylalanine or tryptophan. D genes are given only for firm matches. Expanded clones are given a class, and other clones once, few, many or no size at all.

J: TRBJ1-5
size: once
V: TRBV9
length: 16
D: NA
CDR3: CASSVATAYSNQPQHF
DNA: TGTGCCAGCAGCGTAGCAACAGCTTATAGCAATCAGCCCCAGCATTTT

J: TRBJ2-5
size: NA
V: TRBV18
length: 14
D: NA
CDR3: CASSPDSSEGTQYF
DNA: TGTGCCAGCTCCCCCGACAGTTCGGAGGGGACCCAGTACTTC

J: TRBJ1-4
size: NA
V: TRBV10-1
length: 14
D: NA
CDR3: CASSEDRINEKLFF
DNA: TGCGCCAGCAGTGAGGACAGGATTAATGAAAAACTGTTTTTT

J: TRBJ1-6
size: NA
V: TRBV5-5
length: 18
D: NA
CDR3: CASSFTRERTSYNSPLHF
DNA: TGTGCCAGCAGCTTTACCCGGGAGAGAACCTCCTATAATTCACCCCTCCACTTT

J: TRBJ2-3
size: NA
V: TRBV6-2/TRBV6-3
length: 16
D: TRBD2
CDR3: CASSNLRLASTDTQYF
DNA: TGTGCCAGCAGTAATCTTCGACTAGCTAGCACAGATACGCAGTATTTT

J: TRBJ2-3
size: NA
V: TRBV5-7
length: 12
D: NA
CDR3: CASSLGGDTQYF
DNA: TGTGCCAGCAGCTTGGGAGGAGATACGCAGTATTTT

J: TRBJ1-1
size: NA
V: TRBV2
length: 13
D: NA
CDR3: CASSAEGGTEAFF
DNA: TGTGCCAGCAGTGCAGAGGGTGGCACTGAAGCTTTCTTT

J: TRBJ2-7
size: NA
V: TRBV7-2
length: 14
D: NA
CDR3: CASSLGVEHYEQYF
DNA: TGTGCCAGCAGCTTAGGGGTCGAACACTACGAGCAGTACTTC

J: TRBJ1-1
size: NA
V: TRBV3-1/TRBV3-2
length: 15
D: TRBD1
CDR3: CASSPTGTGDTEAFF
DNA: TGTGCCAGCAGCCCCACCGGGACAGGGGATACTGAAGCTTTCTTT

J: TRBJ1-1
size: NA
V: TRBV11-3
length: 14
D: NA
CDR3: CASSTTLGGDEAFF
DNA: TGTGCCAGCAGCACCACTTTGGGCGGCGATGAAGCTTTCTTT

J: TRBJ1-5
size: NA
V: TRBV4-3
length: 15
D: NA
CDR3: CASSQDFSSNQPQHF
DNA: TGCGCCAGCAGCCAAGATTTCAGTTCAAATCAGCCCCAGCATTTT

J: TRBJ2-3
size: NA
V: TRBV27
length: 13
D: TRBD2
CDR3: CASSEAGRDTQYF
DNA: TGTGCCAGCTCCGAGGCCGGGAGGGATACGCAGTATTTT

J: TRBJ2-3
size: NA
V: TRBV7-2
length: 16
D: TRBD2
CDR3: CASSLAGSGGTDTQYF
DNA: TGTGCCAGCAGCTTAGCAGGTAGCGGGGGCACAGATACGCAGTATTTT

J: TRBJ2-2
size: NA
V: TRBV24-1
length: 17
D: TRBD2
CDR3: CATSYNPGLGNTGELFF
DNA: TGTGCCACCAGTTATAATCCGGGACTAGGGAACACCGGGGAGCTGTTTTTT

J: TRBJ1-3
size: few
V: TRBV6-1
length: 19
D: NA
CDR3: CASSDTNPINRATLRSIYF
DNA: TGTGCCAGCAGTGACACTAACCCCATAAACAGGGCGACCCTACGATCCATATATTTT

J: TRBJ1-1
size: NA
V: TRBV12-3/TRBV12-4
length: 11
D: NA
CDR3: CASNTNTEAFF
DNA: TGTGCCAGCAACACGAACACTGAAGCTTTCTTT

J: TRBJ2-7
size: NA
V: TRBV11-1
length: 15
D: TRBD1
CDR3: CASSLARTGAYEQYF
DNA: TGTGCCAGCAGCTTAGCCCGGACAGGGGCCTACGAGCAGTACTTC

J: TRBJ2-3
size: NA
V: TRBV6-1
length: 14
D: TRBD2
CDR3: CASSELAGEDTQYF
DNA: TGTGCCAGCAGTGAACTAGCGGGGGAGGATACGCAGTATTTT

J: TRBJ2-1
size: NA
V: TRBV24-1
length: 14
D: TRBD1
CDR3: CATSDLTGYNEQFF
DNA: TGTGCCACCAGTGACCTGACAGGGTACAATGAGCAGTTCTTC

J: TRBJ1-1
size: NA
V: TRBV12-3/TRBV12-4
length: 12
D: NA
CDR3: CASSLRGLAAFF
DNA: TGTGCCAGCAGTTTAAGGGGTTTGGCGGCTTTCTTT